Listed here is a single T cell receptor beta chain. Its specificity is unknown. The PCR had 60 Vbeta and 13 Jbeta primers. Repertoires were generated with immunoSEQ multiplex PCR, while TCRdb's copy carries only in-frame clones and drops some. The sample contains about 140,000 clones, over 75% of which appear only once. The entry originates in a study of cytomegalovirus exposure and HLA in healthy donors. Findings and caveats of the study: Reports showed the classifier diagnosing cytomegalovirus status with high specificity and sensitivity. V- and J-gene trimming of TCR beta was linked (in a later analysis) to a missense DCLRE1C variant. CMV serostatus alone was available as immune exposure information. Near-uniform donor sequencing depth was presumed by presence/absence analyses.

The V and J ends lost 5 bases and 4 bases, in that order; junction bases with no gene match: 9. The CDR3 runs to 16 residues. Germline loops: CDR1 SGHAT, CDR2 FQNNGV. Specimen: PBMCs. The genes are TRBV11-2 and TRBJ2-2; 8 bases fit TRBD2. The receptor was derived from a woman between 25 and 40 years old in good health and CMV-seronegative. For the CDR3, the DNA is TGTGCCAGCAGCACCTCGGGGGGGCCGAGCACCGGGGAGCTGTTTTTT. The encoded protein is CASSTSGGPSTGELFF.